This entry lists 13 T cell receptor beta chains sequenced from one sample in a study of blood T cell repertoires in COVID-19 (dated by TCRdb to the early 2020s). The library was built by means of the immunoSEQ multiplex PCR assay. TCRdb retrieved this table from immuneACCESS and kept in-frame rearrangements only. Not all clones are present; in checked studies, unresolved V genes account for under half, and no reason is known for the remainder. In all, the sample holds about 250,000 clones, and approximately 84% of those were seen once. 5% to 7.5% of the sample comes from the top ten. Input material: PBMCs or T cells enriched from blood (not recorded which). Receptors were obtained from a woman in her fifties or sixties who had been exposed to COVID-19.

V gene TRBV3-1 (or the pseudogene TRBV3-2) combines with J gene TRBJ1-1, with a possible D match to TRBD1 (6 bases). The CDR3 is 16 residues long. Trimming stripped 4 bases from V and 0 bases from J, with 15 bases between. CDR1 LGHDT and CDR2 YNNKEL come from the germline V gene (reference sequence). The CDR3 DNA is TGTGCCAGCAGCCTACGTCCAGGGGACATGAACACTGAAGCTTTCTTT. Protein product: CASSLRPGDMNTEAFF.

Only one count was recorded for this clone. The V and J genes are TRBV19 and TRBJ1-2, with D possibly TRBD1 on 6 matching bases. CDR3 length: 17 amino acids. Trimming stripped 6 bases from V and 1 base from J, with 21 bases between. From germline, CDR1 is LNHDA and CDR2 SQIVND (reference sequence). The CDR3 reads CASSPSAQGFGNYGYTF. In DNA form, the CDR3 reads TGTGCCAGTAGCCCTTCTGCACAGGGCTTCGGTAACTATGGCTACACCTTC.

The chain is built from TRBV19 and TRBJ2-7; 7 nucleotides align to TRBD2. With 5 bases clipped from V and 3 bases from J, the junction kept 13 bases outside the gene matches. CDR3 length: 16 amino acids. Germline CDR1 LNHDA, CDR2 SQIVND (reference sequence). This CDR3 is CASSASASGTNYEQYF. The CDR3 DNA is TGTGCCAGTAGTGCCTCCGCTAGCGGAACCAACTACGAGCAGTACTTC.

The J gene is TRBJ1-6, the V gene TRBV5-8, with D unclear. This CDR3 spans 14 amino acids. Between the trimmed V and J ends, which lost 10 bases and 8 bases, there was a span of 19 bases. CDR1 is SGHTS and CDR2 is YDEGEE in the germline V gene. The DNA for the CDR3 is TGTGCCGTTCGTTCGGTCTGGAGGTATTCACCCCTCCACTTT. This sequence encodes CAVRSVWRYSPLHF.

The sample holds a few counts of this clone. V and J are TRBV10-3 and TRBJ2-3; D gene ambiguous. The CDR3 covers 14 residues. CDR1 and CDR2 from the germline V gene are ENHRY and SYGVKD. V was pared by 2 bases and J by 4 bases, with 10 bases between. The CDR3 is CAISESTPADTQYF. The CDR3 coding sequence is TGTGCCATCAGTGAGAGTACCCCGGCAGATACGCAGTATTTT.

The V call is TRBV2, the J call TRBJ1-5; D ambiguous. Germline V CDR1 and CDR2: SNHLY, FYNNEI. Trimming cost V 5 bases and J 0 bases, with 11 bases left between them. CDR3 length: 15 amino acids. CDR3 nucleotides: TGTGCCAGCAGTCTTCTTGACATTAGCAATCAGCCCCAGCATTTT. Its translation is CASSLLDISNQPQHF.

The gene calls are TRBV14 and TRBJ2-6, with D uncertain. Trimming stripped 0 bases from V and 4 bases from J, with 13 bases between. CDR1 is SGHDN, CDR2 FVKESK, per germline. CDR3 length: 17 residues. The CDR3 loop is CASSQDLGGSGANVLTF. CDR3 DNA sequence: TGTGCCAGCAGCCAAGATCTAGGTGGGTCCGGGGCCAACGTCCTGACTTTC.

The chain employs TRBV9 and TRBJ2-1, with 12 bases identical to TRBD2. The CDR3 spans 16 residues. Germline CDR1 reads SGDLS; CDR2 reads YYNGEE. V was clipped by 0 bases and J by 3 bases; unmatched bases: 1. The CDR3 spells CASSVASGGGYNEQFF. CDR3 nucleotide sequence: TGTGCCAGCAGCGTAGCTAGCGGGGGGGGCTACAATGAGCAGTTCTTC.

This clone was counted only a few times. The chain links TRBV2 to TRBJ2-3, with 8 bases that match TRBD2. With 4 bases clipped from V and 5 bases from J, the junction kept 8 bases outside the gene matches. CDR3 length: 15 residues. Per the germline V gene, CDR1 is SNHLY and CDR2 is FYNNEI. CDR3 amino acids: CASSVGGGHQDTQYF. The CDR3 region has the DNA TGTGCCAGCAGTGTAGGCGGGGGGCATCAAGATACGCAGTATTTT. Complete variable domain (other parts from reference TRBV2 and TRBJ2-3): EPEVTQTPSHQVTQMGQEVILRCVPISNHLYFYWYRQILGQKVEFLVSFYNNEISEKSEIFDDQFSVERPDGSNFTLKIRSTKLEDSAMYFCASSVGGGHQDTQYFGPGTRLTVL.

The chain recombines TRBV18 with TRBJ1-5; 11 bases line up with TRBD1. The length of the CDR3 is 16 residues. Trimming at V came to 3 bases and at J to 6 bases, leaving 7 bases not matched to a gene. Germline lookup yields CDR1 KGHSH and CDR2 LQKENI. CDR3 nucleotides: TGTGCCAGCTCACCCGACTCCGGGACAGGGGGTCAGCCCCAGCATTTT. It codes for CASSPDSGTGGQPQHF.

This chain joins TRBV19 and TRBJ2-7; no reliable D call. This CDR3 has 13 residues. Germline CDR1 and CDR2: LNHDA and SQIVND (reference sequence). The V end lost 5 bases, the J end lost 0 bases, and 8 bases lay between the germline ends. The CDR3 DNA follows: TGTGCCAGTAGTCTTAGCCACTCCTACGAGCAGTACTTC. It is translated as CASSLSHSYEQYF.

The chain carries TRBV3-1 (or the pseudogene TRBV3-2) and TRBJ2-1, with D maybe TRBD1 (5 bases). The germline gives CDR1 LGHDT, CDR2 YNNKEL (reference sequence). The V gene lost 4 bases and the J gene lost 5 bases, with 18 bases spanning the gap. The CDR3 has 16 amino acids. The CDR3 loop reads CASSPYPDSGNNEQFF. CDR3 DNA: TGTGCCAGCAGCCCCTATCCAGACAGTGGTAACAATGAGCAGTTCTTC.

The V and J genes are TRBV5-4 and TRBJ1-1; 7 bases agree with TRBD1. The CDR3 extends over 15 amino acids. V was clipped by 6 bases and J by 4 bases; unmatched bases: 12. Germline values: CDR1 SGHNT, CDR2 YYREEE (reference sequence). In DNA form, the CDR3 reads TGTGCCAGCACCCAGGAACCGACAGGGTCCACTGAAGCTTTCTTT. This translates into CASTQEPTGSTEAFF.